The present TCR beta chain was sequenced within a study of OX40 agonist ivuxolimab in advanced cancers. Study-level background: Every patient in dose escalation had hepatocellular carcinoma, melanoma, renal cell or head and neck cancer.

Data came from immunoSEQ multiplex PCR; TCRdb stores just in-frame clones and leaves some out. The sample has approximately 70,000 clones; approximately 81% are singletons. Study-level points and caveats: Low normalized T-cell clonal expansion also characterized some of the nonresponders.

The ends were cut back, 3 bases at V and 12 bases at J, with 18 bases in the middle. The CDR3 extends over 14 amino acids. Germline-derived CDR1 and CDR2 are SEHNR and FQNEAQ (reference sequence). This clone was counted between two and nine times. The target antigen is unknown. This clonotype originated in an adult with an advanced solid tumor such as melanoma, head and neck, liver or kidney cancer. This specimen consisted of CD4+ or CD8+ T cells sorted from blood, obtained in a trial of the OX40 agonist ivuxolimab. The rearrangement joins TRBV7-9 to TRBJ2-1, with D perhaps TRBD1 (6 bases). CDR3 sequence: CASSFWGLRSGQFF. The CDR3 region has the DNA TGTGCCAGCAGCTTTTGGGGGCTGCGGTCCGGGCAGTTCTTC.